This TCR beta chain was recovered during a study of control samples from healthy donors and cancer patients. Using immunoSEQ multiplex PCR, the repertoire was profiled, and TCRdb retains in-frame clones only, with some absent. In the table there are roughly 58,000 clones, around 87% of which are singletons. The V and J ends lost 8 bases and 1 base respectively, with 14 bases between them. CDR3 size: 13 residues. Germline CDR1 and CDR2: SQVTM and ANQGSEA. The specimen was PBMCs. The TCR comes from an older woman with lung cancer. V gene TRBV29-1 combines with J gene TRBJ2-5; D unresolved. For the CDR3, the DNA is TGCAGCTCAGAAGGTAACAGCCAAGAGACCCAGTACTTC. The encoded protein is CSSEGNSQETQYF.